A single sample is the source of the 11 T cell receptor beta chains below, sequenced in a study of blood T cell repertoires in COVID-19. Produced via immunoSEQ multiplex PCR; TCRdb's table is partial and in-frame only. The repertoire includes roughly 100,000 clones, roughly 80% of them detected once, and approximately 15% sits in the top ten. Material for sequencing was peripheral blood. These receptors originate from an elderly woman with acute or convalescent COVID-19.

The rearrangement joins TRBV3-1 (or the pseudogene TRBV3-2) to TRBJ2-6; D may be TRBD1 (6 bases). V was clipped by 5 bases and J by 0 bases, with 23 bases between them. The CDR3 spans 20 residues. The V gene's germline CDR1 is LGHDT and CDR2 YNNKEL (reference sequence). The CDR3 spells CASSSSAVQGWGSGANVLTF. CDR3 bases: TGTGCCAGCAGCTCAAGTGCCGTTCAGGGGTGGGGCTCTGGGGCCAACGTCCTGACTTTC.

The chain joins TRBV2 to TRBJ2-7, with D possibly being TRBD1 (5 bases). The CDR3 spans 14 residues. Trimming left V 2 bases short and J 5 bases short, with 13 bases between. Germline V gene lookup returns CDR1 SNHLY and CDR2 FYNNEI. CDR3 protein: CASSESSSRDEQYV. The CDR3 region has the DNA TGTGCCAGCAGTGAAAGCTCTTCCAGGGACGAGCAGTACGTC.

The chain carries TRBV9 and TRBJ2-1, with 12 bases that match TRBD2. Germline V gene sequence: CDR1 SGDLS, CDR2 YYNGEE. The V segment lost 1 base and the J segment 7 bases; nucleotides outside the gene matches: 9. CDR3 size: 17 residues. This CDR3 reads CASSVHETSGSQNEQFF. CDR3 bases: TGTGCCAGCAGCGTACACGAGACTAGCGGGAGTCAAAATGAGCAGTTCTTC.

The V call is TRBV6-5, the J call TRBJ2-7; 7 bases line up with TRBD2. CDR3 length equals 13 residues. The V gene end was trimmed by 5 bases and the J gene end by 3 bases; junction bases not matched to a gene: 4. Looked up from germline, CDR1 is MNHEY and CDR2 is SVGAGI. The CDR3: CASSPGGVYEQYV. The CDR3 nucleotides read TGTGCCAGCAGTCCTGGGGGGGTCTACGAGCAGTACGTC.

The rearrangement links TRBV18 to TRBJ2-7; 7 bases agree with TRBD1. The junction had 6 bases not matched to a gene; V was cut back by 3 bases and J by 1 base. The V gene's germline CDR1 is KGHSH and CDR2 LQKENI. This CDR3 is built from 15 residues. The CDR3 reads CASSPGTAPSYEQYF. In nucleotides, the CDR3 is TGTGCCAGCTCACCTGGGACAGCCCCTTCCTACGAGCAGTACTTC.

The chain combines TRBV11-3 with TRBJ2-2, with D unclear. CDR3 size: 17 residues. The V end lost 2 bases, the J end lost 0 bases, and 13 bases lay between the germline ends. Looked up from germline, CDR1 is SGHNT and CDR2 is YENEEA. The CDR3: CASSLIRSTSNTGELFF. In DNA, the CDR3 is TGTGCCAGCAGCTTAATTAGAAGCACCTCGAACACCGGGGAGCTGTTTTTT.

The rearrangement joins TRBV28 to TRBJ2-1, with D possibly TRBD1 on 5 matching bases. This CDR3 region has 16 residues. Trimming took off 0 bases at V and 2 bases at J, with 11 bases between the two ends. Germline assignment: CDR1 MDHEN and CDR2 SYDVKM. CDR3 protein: CASSLWAGKTYNEQFF. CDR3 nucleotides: TGTGCCAGCAGTTTATGGGCAGGGAAGACCTACAATGAGCAGTTCTTC.

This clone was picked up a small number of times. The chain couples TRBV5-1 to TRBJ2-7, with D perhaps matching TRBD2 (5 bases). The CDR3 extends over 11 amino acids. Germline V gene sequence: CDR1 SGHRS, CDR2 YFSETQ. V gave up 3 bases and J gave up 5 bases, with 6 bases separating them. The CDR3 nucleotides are TGCGCCAGCAGCTCGGGAAACGAGCAGTACTTC. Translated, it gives CASSSGNEQYF.

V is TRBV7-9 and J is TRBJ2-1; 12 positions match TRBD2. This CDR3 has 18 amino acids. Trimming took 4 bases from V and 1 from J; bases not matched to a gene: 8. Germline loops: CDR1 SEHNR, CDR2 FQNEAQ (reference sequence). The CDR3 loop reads CASSYTLAGGRSYNEQFF. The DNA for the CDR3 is TGTGCCAGCAGCTACACTCTAGCGGGAGGGAGGTCCTACAATGAGCAGTTCTTC. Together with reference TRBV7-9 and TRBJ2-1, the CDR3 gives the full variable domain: DTGVSQNPRHKITKRGQNVTFRCDPISEHNRLYWYRQTLGQGPEFLTYFQNEAQLEKSRLLSDRFSAERPKGSFSTLEIQRTEQGDSAMYLCASSYTLAGGRSYNEQFFGPGTRLTVL.

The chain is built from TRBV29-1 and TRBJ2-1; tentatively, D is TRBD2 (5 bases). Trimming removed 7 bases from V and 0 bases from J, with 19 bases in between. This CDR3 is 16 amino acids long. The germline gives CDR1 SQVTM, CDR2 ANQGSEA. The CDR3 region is CSAARGASGSYNEQFF. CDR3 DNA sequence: TGCAGCGCCGCACGGGGAGCCTCGGGCTCCTACAATGAGCAGTTCTTC.

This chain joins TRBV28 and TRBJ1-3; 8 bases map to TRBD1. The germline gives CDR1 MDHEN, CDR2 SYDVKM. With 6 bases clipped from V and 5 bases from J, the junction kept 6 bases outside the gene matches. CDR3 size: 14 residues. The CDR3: CASRSSGGRNTIYF. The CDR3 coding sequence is TGTGCCAGCAGGTCCTCAGGGGGCCGAAACACCATATATTTT.